The 10 T cell receptor beta chains given below trace back to one sample, sequenced in a study of blood T cell repertoires in COVID-19. Sequencing was performed with immunoSEQ multiplex PCR; in TCRdb, only in-frame clones are kept and a portion is missing. The sample shows fewer than 450,000 clones, about nine tenths of them seen only once. Specimen: peripheral blood. These receptors were collected from a woman between 70 and 85 years old with COVID-19, enrolled during active disease.

The DNA of the CDR3 is TGTGCCAGCAGCAACGACGTTGACCGGGGGAACTATGGCTACACCTTC. This gives the protein CASSNDVDRGNYGYTF. This chain uses TRBV21-1 with TRBJ1-2. TRBV21-1 represents a pseudogene. The length of the CDR3 is 16 residues.

The chain recombines TRBV5-1 with TRBJ1-2; weak D call: TRBD1 (5 bases). Between the trimmed V and J ends, which lost 3 bases and 4 bases, there was a span of 7 bases. The CDR3 consists of 12 residues. CDR1 and CDR2 from the germline V gene are SGHRS and YFSETQ. The DNA for the CDR3 is TGCGCCAGCAGCTACGACAGCTATGGCTACACCTTC. Translated, it gives CASSYDSYGYTF.

This clone was detected only a few times. The DNA of the CDR3 is TGTGCCAGCAGCTTCCGGACAGGGAGCACAGATACGCAGTATTTT. Amino acids: CASSFRTGSTDTQYF. J is TRBJ2-3 and V is TRBV11-3; 8 nucleotides match TRBD1. The CDR3 contains 15 residues. V was clipped by 3 bases and J by 0 bases; unmatched bases: 2. Looked up from germline, CDR1 is SGHNT and CDR2 is YENEEA.

The chain joins TRBV6-5 to TRBJ1-2; 9 bases align to TRBD1. V trimming: 7 bases; J trimming: 3 bases; junction bases outside the gene matches: 6. CDR3 length: 14 amino acids. Per germline, CDR1 MNHEY and CDR2 SVGAGI. CDR3 nucleotide sequence: TGTGCCAGCATTGGGACAGGGCGGGACTATGGCTACACCTTC. It yields the protein CASIGTGRDYGYTF.

The sample holds one count of this clone. This rearrangement joins TRBV27 to TRBJ1-2; maybe TRBD1 (5 bases). Germline V CDR1 and CDR2: MNHEY, SMNVEV (reference sequence). The V end was cut by 6 bases, the J end by 4 bases, with 15 bases between. The CDR3 sequence is 14 residues long. The CDR3 sequence: CASSTSQGIYGYTF. Here the CDR3 DNA reads TGTGCCAGCAGCACATCTCAGGGTATCTATGGCTACACCTTC.

This clone was recorded only once. This rearrangement joins TRBV29-1 to TRBJ1-4; TRBD1 aligns across 7 bases. J gave up 5 bases and V 8 bases, and 5 bases lay outside the gene matches. Germline assignment: CDR1 SQVTM and CDR2 ANQGSEA. The CDR3 contains 12 residues. The CDR3 region has the DNA TGCAGCATAGGGACAGACAATGAAAAACTGTTTTTT. Protein: CSIGTDNEKLFF.

The chain links TRBV5-1 to TRBJ2-7, with 10 bases aligning to TRBD1. The germline V gene has CDR1 SGHRS and CDR2 YFSETQ. The V gene end was trimmed by 4 bases and the J gene end by 0 bases; junction bases not matched to a gene: 4. The CDR3 length is 15 residues. CDR3 coding DNA: TGCGCCAGCAGCCCGAGGACAGGGGGCTCCTACGAGCAGTACTTC. This translates into CASSPRTGGSYEQYF.

The chain recombines TRBV11-2 with TRBJ2-1; no clear D gene. This CDR3 has 16 amino acids. V was cut by 2 bases and J by 6 bases, with 17 bases left in between. Germline V gene lookup returns CDR1 SGHAT and CDR2 FQNNGV. The CDR3 is CASSLTINTDINEQFF. The CDR3 region has the DNA TGTGCCAGCAGCTTAACAATCAACACCGACATCAATGAGCAGTTCTTC.

The gene calls are TRBV5-6 and TRBJ1-2; 7 bases align to TRBD1. The germline V gene has CDR1 SGHDT and CDR2 YYEEEE. V shed 4 bases, J shed 4 bases, and the junction held 10 bases outside the gene matches. There are 15 residues in the CDR3. The CDR3 reads CASSTSGTDLYGYTF. CDR3 bases: TGTGCCAGCAGCACCTCCGGGACAGATCTCTATGGCTACACCTTC.

The chain links TRBV9 to TRBJ2-1, with 8 bases aligning to TRBD2. The CDR3 is made up of 15 amino acids. The trim removed 4 bases at V and 6 bases at J, leaving 9 bases unmatched. From germline, CDR1 is SGDLS and CDR2 YYNGEE. CDR3 bases: TGTGCCAGCAGCACTGCGGGGGGCGGGACCAATGAGCAGTTCTTC. Its protein is CASSTAGGGTNEQFF.